Following are 15 T cell receptor beta chains from one sample sequenced in a study of siplizumab effects on memory and regulatory T cells. Produced via immunoSEQ multiplex PCR; TCRdb's table is partial and in-frame only. The table lists about 120,000 clones, just under 95% of them singletons. Sequencing input: non-Treg CD4+ T cells sorted from blood. These receptors all come from a human donor in good health.

The chain has TRBV19 and TRBJ1-1, with 8 nucleotides matching TRBD1. Losses at the gene ends were 9 bases for V and 5 bases for J; bases not matched to a gene: 5. CDR1 is LNHDA, CDR2 SQIVND, per germline (reference sequence). The CDR3 has 12 amino acids. CDR3 bases: TGTGCCAGCAAGGACAGGGAGACTGAAGCTTTCTTT. Translated, it gives CASKDRETEAFF. Combining the CDR3 with reference TRBV19 and TRBJ1-1 gives the whole variable domain DGGITQSPKYLFRKEGQNVTLSCEQNLNHDAMYWYRQDPGQGLRLIYYSQIVNDFQKGDIAEGYSVSREKKESFPLTVTSAQKNPTAFYLCASKDRETEAFFGQGTRLTVV.

The V call is TRBV6-4, the J call TRBJ1-6; D is ambiguous. Germline CDR1 is MRHNA and CDR2 is SNTAGT. The ends were cut back, 6 bases at V and 6 bases at J, with 9 bases in the middle. This CDR3 spans 13 amino acids. The CDR3 DNA reads TGTGCCAGCAGGGACGGAGCTAATTCACCCCTCCACTTT. Amino acid sequence: CASRDGANSPLHF.

The chain uses TRBV11-2 and TRBJ1-5; 9 bases fit TRBD1. J gave up 5 bases and V 4 bases, and 6 bases lay outside the gene matches. Germline CDR1 is SGHAT and CDR2 is FQNNGV. The length of the CDR3 is 15 residues. CDR3 sequence: CASSSNRGLDQPQHF. The CDR3 bases are TGTGCCAGCAGCTCGAACAGGGGGCTAGATCAGCCCCAGCATTTT.

The chain carries TRBV2 and TRBJ1-2; TRBD1 matches 12 bases. Trimming took 6 bases from V and 5 from J; bases not matched to a gene: 4. CDR3 size: 14 residues. Germline loops: CDR1 SNHLY, CDR2 FYNNEI. This chain's CDR3 is CASRGTGGGYGYTF. The CDR3 DNA reads TGTGCCAGCAGGGGGACAGGGGGCGGGTATGGCTACACCTTC.

The rearrangement links TRBV28 to TRBJ1-1, with 9 positions matching TRBD1. The CDR3 is 15 residues long. The junction had 10 bases not matched to a gene; V was cut back by 5 bases and J by 6 bases. The germline gives CDR1 MDHEN, CDR2 SYDVKM. CDR3 loop: CASSSAGTGFPEAFF. DNA of the CDR3: TGTGCCAGCAGTAGCGCCGGGACAGGGTTTCCTGAAGCTTTCTTT.

This clone occurred once. The chain combines TRBV7-2 with TRBJ2-3; 10 nucleotides align to TRBD2. Losses at the gene ends were 2 bases for V and 1 base for J; bases not matched to a gene: 6. Germline CDR1 is SGHTA and CDR2 is FQGNSA. The CDR3 sequence is 17 residues long. The CDR3 nucleotides read TGTGCCAGCAGCTTACCACCCGGGACTAGCGGCACAGATACGCAGTATTTT. It codes for CASSLPPGTSGTDTQYF.

The chain couples TRBV11-1 to TRBJ1-1; no clear D. Per germline, CDR1 SGHAT and CDR2 FQDESV (reference sequence). The CDR3 sequence is 14 residues long. The V and J ends lost 4 bases and 1 base respectively, with 10 bases between them. Here the CDR3 reads CASSSRTANTEAFF. CDR3 nucleotide sequence: TGTGCCAGCAGCTCGAGGACTGCGAACACTGAAGCTTTCTTT.

In DNA, the CDR3 is TGTGCCAGCTCACCACCGGTCACGTGGAGGGAGACCCAGTACTTC. It yields the protein CASSPPVTWRETQYF. The rearrangement links TRBV18 to TRBJ2-5, with a tentative D call TRBD2 (5 bases). Trimming left V 0 bases short and J 5 bases short, with 13 bases between. The CDR3 sequence is 15 residues long. The germline V gene encodes CDR1 KGHSH and CDR2 LQKENI. Using reference TRBV18 and TRBJ2-5 for the parts outside the CDR3, the full variable domain is NAGVMQNPRHLVRRRGQEARLRCSPMKGHSHVYWYRQLPEEGLKFMVYLQKENIIDESGMPKERFSAEFPKEGPSILRIQQVVRGDSAAYFCASSPPVTWRETQYFGPGTRLLVL.

V is TRBV9 and J is TRBJ2-2, with D possibly matching TRBD1 (6 bases). Germline CDR1 and CDR2: SGDLS and YYNGEE. Trimming took 4 bases from V and 7 from J, leaving 17 bases between them. CDR3 length equals 15 residues. The CDR3 protein is CASSYPHGGIGELFF. In nucleotides, the CDR3 is TGTGCCAGCAGCTACCCTCATGGGGGCATCGGGGAGCTGTTTTTT.

The chain recombines TRBV6-5 with TRBJ1-6; D is unresolved. Trimming removed 6 bases at V and 10 bases at J, with 13 bases between. This CDR3 comprises 13 residues. Germline-derived CDR1 and CDR2 are MNHEY and SVGAGI. CDR3 residues: CASREGLQSPLHF. The CDR3 nucleotides are TGTGCCAGCAGGGAAGGGTTGCAATCACCCCTCCACTTT.

The rearrangement links TRBV6-5 to TRBJ1-6; no definite D call. V was pared by 5 bases and J by 8 bases, with 16 bases between. This CDR3 region has 15 residues. Germline-derived CDR1 and CDR2 are MNHEY and SVGAGI. The CDR3 region is CASSRSRVHDSPLHF. The DNA for the CDR3 is TGTGCCAGCAGTCGCTCGCGGGTCCATGATTCACCCCTCCACTTT.

The rearrangement joins TRBV29-1 to TRBJ2-7; TRBD1 matches at 12 bases. The CDR3 loop spans 14 amino acids. With V trimmed by 4 bases and J by 5 bases, 6 bases remained unmatched. Germline V CDR1 and CDR2: SQVTM, ANQGSEA. The chain's CDR3 is CSVGGGTGGDEQYF. Here the CDR3 DNA reads TGCAGCGTTGGTGGGGGGACAGGGGGCGACGAGCAGTACTTC.

The V and J genes are TRBV4-3 and TRBJ1-2; 7 bases are a match to TRBD1. Germline-derived CDR1 and CDR2 are LGHNA and YSLEER. CDR3 length: 14 residues. V trimming: 1 base; J trimming: 8 bases; junction bases outside the gene matches: 7. The CDR3, as DNA: TGCGCCAGCAGCCAAGTTGACAGGGTAGGGGGCTACACCTTC. Translating it yields CASSQVDRVGGYTF.

The chain couples TRBV5-1 to TRBJ2-7, with D possibly matching TRBD1 (6 bases). CDR3 length: 14 amino acids. CDR1 and CDR2 from the germline V gene are SGHRS and YFSETQ. Deletions cut 7 bases from V and 4 bases from J, with 18 bases between. CDR3 nucleotides: TGCGCCAGCCAGATGGGGCAGGGGAAGTACGAGCAGTACTTC. Its translation: CASQMGQGKYEQYF.

This clone was detected once. This chain links TRBV19 with TRBJ2-6, with unresolved D. V was shortened by 9 bases and J by 0 bases, with 6 bases between the two germline ends. This CDR3 spans 13 amino acids. Germline V CDR1 and CDR2: LNHDA, SQIVND (reference sequence). The CDR3 DNA follows: TGTGCCAGCTCCCACTCTGGGGCCAACGTCCTGACTTTC. The encoded protein is CASSHSGANVLTF.